This T cell receptor (beta chain) appears in the sequencing data of a study of T-cell memory formation after mild COVID-19. V dropped 0 bases and J dropped 0; count of bases not matched to a gene: 10. Germline CDR1 is LGHDT and CDR2 is YNNKEL (reference sequence). The CDR3 covers 19 residues. The table lists this clonotype with a few counts. Amplification by 5'RACE using constant-segment primers produced TCR alpha and TCR beta cDNA libraries that carried sample barcodes and UMIs. MiXCR was run by TCRdb on the 5' RACE reads, yielding one entry per CDR3 protein. The data contain around 530,000 distinct CDR3 sequences, about 20% of them singletons.

The V call is TRBV3-1, the J call TRBJ2-1; 8 bases map to TRBD1. Sequenced sample: PBMCs or a T cell subset sorted from them (not recorded which). This clonotype originated in an adult woman who had mild COVID-19 (a few samples of this study predate the infection). Cell type and time point are not known. The CDR3 DNA sequence: TGTGCCAGCAGCCAAGAACTTAGACAGGGGTCAAGCTCCTACAATGAGCAGTTCTTC. It yields the protein CASSQELRQGSSSYNEQFF.